The source of this T cell receptor (beta chain) is a study of PD-L1 blockade in urothelial cancer. Overall study: From 2014, patients received atezolizumab, given as 1,200 mg intravenously every 3 weeks. Specimens of blood held a median count of approximately 150,000 T cells. Study results and caveats: Better progression-free and overall survival followed lower pretreatment blood clonality.

Specified time point: pretreatment peripheral blood. Clones were read by immunoSEQ multiplex PCR, and TCRdb kept only the in-frame ones, dropping some. The table lists 65,000 to 90,000 clones, 84% of them singletons. The CDR3 covers 14 residues. Trimming cost V 6 bases and J 5 bases; bases outside gene matches: 8. CDR1 is SQVTM and CDR2 is ANQGSEA in the germline V gene. About this clone: Its antigen is currently unknown.

Specimen: PBMCs, collected around atezolizumab (anti-PD-L1) treatment. The receptor's source is a woman in her 70s with urothelial cancer. V gene TRBV29-1 combines with J gene TRBJ2-2; TRBD1 agrees at 8 bases. CDR3 amino acids: CSVKVNRGTGELFF. CDR3 nucleotides: TGCAGCGTAAAGGTGAACAGGGGGACCGGGGAGCTGTTTTTT.